Listed here are 13 T cell receptor beta chains from one sample, sequenced in a study of blood T cell repertoires in COVID-19. The repertoire was sequenced with immunoSEQ multiplex PCR; TCRdb's copy has only in-frame clones and lacks some. The data contain 250,000 to 300,000 clones, approximately 88% of them singletons. The sequenced sample was peripheral blood. Source of these receptors: a woman aged 70 to 79 with COVID-19, enrolled during active disease.

The chain uses TRBV6-1 and TRBJ2-7, with TRBD2 matching 8 bases. V shed 3 bases, J shed 6 bases, and the junction held 10 bases outside the gene matches. Per germline, CDR1 MNHNS and CDR2 SASEGT. The CDR3 length is 15 residues. This CDR3 is CASSELAGSSGEQYF. The CDR3 nucleotides read TGTGCCAGCAGTGAGTTAGCGGGATCGTCGGGCGAGCAGTACTTC.

The chain employs TRBV4-1 and TRBJ2-3; 12 nucleotides align to TRBD2. Germline V gives CDR1 MGHRA, CDR2 YSYEKL. This CDR3 comprises 15 residues. J was trimmed by 5 bases and V by 4 bases; bases with no gene match: 4. DNA of the CDR3: TGCGCCAGCAGCCGGACTAGCGGGATGGAAGATACGCAGTATTTT. It translates to CASSRTSGMEDTQYF.

The V call is TRBV5-1, the J call TRBJ2-7, with 11 bases aligning to TRBD2. This CDR3 comprises 16 residues. The J segment lost 5 bases and the V segment lost 6 bases, leaving 13 bases of the junction unmatched. CDR1 SGHRS and CDR2 YFSETQ come from the germline V gene. DNA for the CDR3: TGCGCCAGCACCGCTAGCGGGAGGCAAACCCGGGACGAGCAGTACTTC. This translates into CASTASGRQTRDEQYF.

As concerns this clone: The identical CDR3 is also encoded by other nucleotide sequences in the sample. This chain connects TRBV5-1 to TRBJ1-5; 8 bases line up with TRBD1. Germline loops: CDR1 SGHRS, CDR2 YFSETQ. CDR3 size: 14 residues. V shed 0 bases and J 4 bases; nucleotides not matched to a gene: 0. The CDR3 reads CASSLDRGNQPQHF. CDR3 coding DNA: TGCGCCAGCAGCTTGGACAGGGGGAATCAGCCCCAGCATTTT.

The V call is TRBV11-3, the J call TRBJ1-3; D call uncertain. V was cut by 0 bases and J by 3 bases, with 9 bases left in between. CDR1 is SGHNT and CDR2 is YENEEA in the germline V gene. The CDR3 sequence is 15 residues long. The CDR3 sequence: CASSLDSSGGNTIYF. The CDR3, as DNA: TGTGCCAGCAGCTTAGACAGTTCGGGTGGAAACACCATATATTTT.

This chain links TRBV4-1 with TRBJ1-1, with 8 bases aligning to TRBD1. CDR1 is MGHRA, CDR2 YSYEKL, per germline. The CDR3 spans 18 residues. Trimming cost V 2 bases and J 0 bases; bases outside gene matches: 11. The CDR3 sequence: CASSQKEGTGQMNTEAFF. The CDR3 nucleotides read TGCGCCAGCAGCCAAAAAGAGGGGACAGGCCAGATGAACACTGAAGCTTTCTTT.

The V gene is TRBV21-1, the J gene TRBJ1-1; the listed D gene, TRBD1, was not tested against the DNA. TRBV21-1 is reported as a pseudogene. CDR3 length equals 18 residues. CDR3 sequence reads: CASSTDRGKLSRHTEAFF. In nucleotides, the CDR3 is TGTGCCAGCAGCACTGACAGGGGGAAGTTAAGCCGGCACACTGAAGCTTTCTTT.

The chain combines TRBV12-3 or TRBV12-4 with TRBJ1-5; D ambiguous. Trimming cost V 3 bases and J 3 bases, with 3 bases left between them. CDR3 length: 12 amino acids. The CDR3 spells CASSFLNQPQHF. DNA of the CDR3: TGTGCCAGCAGTTTTCTCAATCAGCCCCAGCATTTT.

This rearrangement joins TRBV2 to TRBJ2-3, with TRBD2 as a possible D gene (5 bases). Trimming shortened V by 7 bases and J by 1 base, and 15 bases separated the two germline ends. From germline, CDR1 is SNHLY and CDR2 FYNNEI. The CDR3 spans 15 residues. CDR3 residues: CASKQRASGTDTQYF. CDR3 nucleotides: TGTGCCAGCAAGCAGAGGGCTTCGGGCACAGATACGCAGTATTTT.

CDR3 DNA: TGTGCCAGCAGGAGGACAGGGATCAATCAGCCCCAGCATTTT. It specifies CASRRTGINQPQHF. The V call is TRBV28, the J call TRBJ1-5, with 8 bases lining up with TRBD1. There are 14 residues in the CDR3. J was trimmed by 3 bases and V by 6 bases; bases with no gene match: 4. Germline V gene lookup returns CDR1 MDHEN and CDR2 SYDVKM. Together with reference TRBV28 and TRBJ1-5, the CDR3 gives the full variable domain: DVKVTQSSRYLVKRTGEKVFLECVQDMDHENMFWYRQDPGLGLRLIYFSYDVKMKEKGDIPEGYSVSREKKERFSLILESASTNQTSMYLCASRRTGINQPQHFGDGTRLSIL.

This chain joins TRBV30 and TRBJ1-2; D is undetermined. The V end lost 4 bases, the J end lost 2 bases, and 8 bases lay between the germline ends. The CDR3 runs to 12 residues. Germline lookup yields CDR1 GTSNPN and CDR2 SVGIG (reference sequence). This chain's CDR3 is CAWIAGNYGYTF. CDR3 nucleotides: TGTGCCTGGATAGCGGGCAACTATGGCTACACCTTC.

The V gene is TRBV30, the J gene TRBJ1-1; a weak D match, TRBD1 (5 bases). CDR1 GTSNPN and CDR2 SVGIG come from the germline V gene (reference sequence). The CDR3 has 12 residues. V lost 3 bases, J lost 11 bases, and 16 bases lay in between. CDR3 sequence reads: CAWRRDLGKAFF. CDR3 DNA: TGTGCCTGGAGGCGGGACCTTGGAAAGGCTTTCTTT.

The chain recombines TRBV19 with TRBJ2-1; no firm D call. The length of the CDR3 is 14 residues. Germline CDR1 is LNHDA and CDR2 is SQIVND (reference sequence). Trimming shortened V by 1 base and J by 3 bases, and 7 bases separated the two germline ends. The CDR3 spells CASSIGGNYNEQFF. The DNA for the CDR3 is TGTGCCAGTAGTATAGGCGGCAACTACAATGAGCAGTTCTTC.